This T cell receptor (beta chain) emerged from a study of blood T cell repertoires in COVID-19. About the study: From T cells, B-cell-depleted T cells, or PBMCs came the material, which was cDNA or gDNA.

The assay was immunoSEQ multiplex PCR, and TCRdb's table has in-frame clones only and misses some. The sample yields approximately 360,000 clones, roughly 87% seen once. This CDR3 has 14 residues. Trimming took 5 bases from V and 4 from J; bases not matched to a gene: 5. Germline V gives CDR1 LNHDA, CDR2 SQIVND (reference sequence). The sample consisted of PBMCs or T cells enriched from blood (not recorded which). J is TRBJ2-7 and V is TRBV19; the match to TRBD2 covers 10 bases. The receptor was derived from a woman in her forties or fifties who had recovered from COVID-19. In nucleotides, the CDR3 is TGTGCCAGTAGTCCTAGCGGGGGTACGTACGAGCAGTACTTC. This translates into CASSPSGGTYEQYF. Combining the CDR3 with reference TRBV19 and TRBJ2-7 gives the whole variable domain DGGITQSPKYLFRKEGQNVTLSCEQNLNHDAMYWYRQDPGQGLRLIYYSQIVNDFQKGDIAEGYSVSREKKESFPLTVTSAQKNPTAFYLCASSPSGGTYEQYFGPGTRLTVT.